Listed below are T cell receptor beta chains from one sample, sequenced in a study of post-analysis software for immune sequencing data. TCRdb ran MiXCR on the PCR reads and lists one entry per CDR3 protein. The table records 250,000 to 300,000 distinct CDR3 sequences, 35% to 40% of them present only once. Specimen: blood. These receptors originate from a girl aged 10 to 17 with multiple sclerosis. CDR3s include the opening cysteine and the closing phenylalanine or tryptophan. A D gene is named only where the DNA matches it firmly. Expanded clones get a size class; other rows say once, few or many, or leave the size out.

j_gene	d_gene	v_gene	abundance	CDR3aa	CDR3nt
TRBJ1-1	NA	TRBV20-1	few	CSALRVPRNTEAFF	TGCAGTGCTCTCCGGGTCCCTAGGAACACTGAAGCTTTCTTT
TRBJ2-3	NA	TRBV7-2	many	CASSLGTSPDTQYF	TGTGCCAGCAGCTTAGGTACTAGCCCAGATACGCAGTATTTT
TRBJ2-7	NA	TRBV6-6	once	CASRPALDNSYEQYF	TGTGCCAGCAGACCCGCCTTGGACAATTCCTACGAGCAGTACTTC
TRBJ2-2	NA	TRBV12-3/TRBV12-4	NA	CASSFGTPYTGELFF	TGTGCCAGCAGTTTCGGGACACCTTACACCGGGGAGCTGTTTTTT
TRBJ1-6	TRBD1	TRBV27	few	CASSRTGQNSPLHF	TGTGCCAGCAGCAGGACAGGGCAAAATTCACCCCTCCACTTT
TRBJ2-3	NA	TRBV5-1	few	CASSPGPAFTDTQYF	TGCGCCAGCAGTCCGGGGCCTGCCTTTACAGATACGCAGTATTTT
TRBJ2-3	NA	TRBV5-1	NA	CASSLAQGPRDTQYF	TGCGCCAGCAGCTTGGCACAGGGTCCCAGGGATACGCAGTATTTT
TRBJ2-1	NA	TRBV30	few	CAWKLYNEQFF	TGTGCCTGGAAGCTGTACAATGAGCAGTTCTTC
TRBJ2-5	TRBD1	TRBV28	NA	CASSTSTGKGETQYF	TGTGCCAGCAGTACCTCGACAGGGAAGGGAGAGACCCAGTACTTC
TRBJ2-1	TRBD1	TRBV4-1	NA	CASSHADRFNEQFF	TGCGCCAGCAGCCACGCGGACAGGTTCAATGAGCAGTTCTTC
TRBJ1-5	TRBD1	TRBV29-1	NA	CSVAQGAGNQPQHF	TGCAGCGTTGCACAGGGGGCCGGCAATCAGCCCCAGCATTTT
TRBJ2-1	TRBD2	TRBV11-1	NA	CASSFLAGRGNEQFF	TGTGCCAGCAGCTTCTTAGCGGGAAGGGGCAATGAGCAGTTCTTC
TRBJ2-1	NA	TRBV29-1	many	CSVVGRSTLDEQFF	TGCAGCGTTGTGGGCAGGTCGACGCTCGATGAGCAGTTCTTC
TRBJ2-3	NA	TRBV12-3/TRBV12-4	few	CASSLGLGADTQYF	TGTGCCAGCAGTTTAGGGCTGGGCGCAGATACGCAGTATTTT
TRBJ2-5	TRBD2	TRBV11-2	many	CASSLSSGGAVQETQYF	TGTGCCAGCAGCTTATCAAGCGGGGGGGCCGTCCAAGAGACCCAGTACTTC
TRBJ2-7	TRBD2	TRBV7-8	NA	CASSFGLAGGSSEQYF	TGTGCCAGCAGCTTTGGACTAGCGGGAGGGTCTAGCGAGCAGTACTTC
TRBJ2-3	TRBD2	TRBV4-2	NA	CASSQDLSLAGQDTQYF	TGTGCCAGCAGCCAAGATCTGTCGCTAGCGGGGCAAGATACGCAGTATTTT
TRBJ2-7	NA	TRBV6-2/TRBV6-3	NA	CASSYGGHEQYF	TGTGCCAGCAGTTACGGAGGGCACGAGCAGTACTTC
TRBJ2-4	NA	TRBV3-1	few	CASSQVGGPENIQYF	TGTGCCAGCAGCCAAGTGGGGGGCCCCGAAAACATTCAGTACTTC
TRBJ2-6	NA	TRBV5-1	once	CASSLGQEAGANVLTF	TGCGCCAGCAGCTTGGGACAAGAGGCTGGGGCCAACGTCCTGACTTTC
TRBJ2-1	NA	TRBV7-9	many	CASSGPGRSPNEQFF	TGTGCCAGCAGTGGACCGGGACGGAGCCCCAATGAGCAGTTCTTC
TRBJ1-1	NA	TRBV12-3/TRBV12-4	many	CASSYTEAFF	TGTGCCAGCAGTTATACTGAAGCTTTCTTT
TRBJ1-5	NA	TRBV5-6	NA	CTSSLARGPNQPQHF	TGTACCAGCAGCTTGGCCAGGGGTCCCAATCAGCCCCAGCATTTT
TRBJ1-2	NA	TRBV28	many	CASSFPSQGYYGYTF	TGTGCCAGCAGTTTCCCTTCACAGGGATACTATGGCTACACCTTC
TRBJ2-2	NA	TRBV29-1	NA	CSVDAVGELFF	TGCAGCGTTGATGCCGTCGGGGAGCTGTTTTTT
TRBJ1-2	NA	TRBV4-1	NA	CASSQQDRGGYTF	TGCGCCAGCAGCCAACAAGACCGCGGGGGCTACACCTTC
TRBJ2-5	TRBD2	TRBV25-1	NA	CASSEIQGLAGTGETQYF	TGTGCCAGCAGTGAAATCCAGGGACTAGCGGGGACGGGAGAGACCCAGTACTTC
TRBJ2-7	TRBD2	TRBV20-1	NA	CSAPALGAGGPNYEQYF	TGCAGTGCTCCCGCCTTAGGAGCGGGAGGGCCAAACTACGAGCAGTACTTC
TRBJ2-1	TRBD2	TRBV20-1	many	CSAREAGGKYNEQFF	TGCAGTGCTAGAGAAGCGGGAGGGAAGTACAATGAGCAGTTCTTC
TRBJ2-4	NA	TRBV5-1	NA	CASSLNQGPGEQYF	TGCGCCAGCAGCTTAAACCAGGGGCCTGGGGAGCAGTACTTC
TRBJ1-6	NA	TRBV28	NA	CASSRSTASSYNSPLHF	TGTGCCAGCAGTCGGTCAACAGCCAGCTCCTATAATTCACCCCTCCACTTT
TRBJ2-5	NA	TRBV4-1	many	CASSQEGGLREETQYF	TGCGCCAGCAGCCAAGAAGGTGGGCTTCGGGAGGAGACCCAGTACTTC
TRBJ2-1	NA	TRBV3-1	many	CASSHGPGGKGNYNEQFF	TGTGCCAGCAGCCACGGACCTGGAGGTAAAGGGAACTACAATGAGCAGTTCTTC
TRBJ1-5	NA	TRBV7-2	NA	CASSLFGSGGNRPQHF	TGTGCCAGCAGCTTGTTTGGATCGGGAGGTAATCGGCCCCAGCATTTT
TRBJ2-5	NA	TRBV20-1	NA	CSATGTVARETQYF	TGCAGTGCTACCGGGACCGTCGCCAGGGAGACCCAGTACTTC
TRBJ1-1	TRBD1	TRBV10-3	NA	CAISGTGTTEAFF	TGTGCCATCAGTGGGACAGGGACGACTGAAGCTTTCTTT
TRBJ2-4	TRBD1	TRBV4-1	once	CASSQLGRTGGAPSNIQYF	TGCGCCAGCAGCCAACTCGGCAGGACAGGTGGGGCCCCCAGCAACATTCAGTACTTC
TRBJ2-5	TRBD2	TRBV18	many	CASSPMSGKETQYF	TGTGCCAGCTCACCGATGAGCGGGAAAGAGACCCAGTACTTC
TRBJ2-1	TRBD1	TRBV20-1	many	CSARPMGTGFSNEQFF	TGCAGTGCTAGACCAATGGGGACAGGGTTTTCCAATGAGCAGTTCTTC
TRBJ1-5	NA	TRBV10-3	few	CAISRDKYSNQPQHF	TGTGCCATCAGCCGGGACAAGTATAGCAATCAGCCCCAGCATTTT
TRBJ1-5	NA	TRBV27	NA	CASSLLRGGGRTQPQHF	TGTGCCAGCAGTTTACTCCGCGGGGGCGGGAGGACTCAGCCCCAGCATTTT
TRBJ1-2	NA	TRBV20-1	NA	CSAREPGGLYGYTF	TGCAGTGCTAGAGAGCCTGGAGGCCTGTATGGCTACACCTTC
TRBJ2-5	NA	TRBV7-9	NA	CASSPGGPQYF	TGTGCCAGCAGCCCCGGAGGGCCCCAGTACTTC
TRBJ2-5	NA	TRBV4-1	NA	CASSQEGGTLPQETQYF	TGCGCCAGCAGCCAAGAAGGAGGGACCCTCCCACAAGAGACCCAGTACTTC
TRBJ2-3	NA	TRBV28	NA	CASSVRTRRKGDTQYF	TGTGCCAGCAGTGTCAGGACCAGACGGAAGGGAGATACGCAGTATTTT
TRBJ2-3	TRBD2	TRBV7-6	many	CASSSPSGGDTQYF	TGTGCCAGCAGCTCTCCTAGCGGGGGAGATACGCAGTATTTT
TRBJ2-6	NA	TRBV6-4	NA	CASSPFSQGGSGANVLTF	TGTGCCAGCAGTCCTTTCAGTCAGGGGGGATCTGGGGCCAACGTCCTGACTTTC
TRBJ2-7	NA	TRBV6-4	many	CASSEDGQGPEQYF	TGTGCCAGCAGCGAGGACGGGCAGGGACCCGAGCAGTACTTC
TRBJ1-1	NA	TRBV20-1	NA	CSARVRQALPNTEAFF	TGCAGTGCTAGAGTTAGGCAGGCACTTCCGAACACTGAAGCTTTCTTT
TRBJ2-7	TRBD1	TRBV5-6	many	CASSPYRTGTHEQYF	TGTGCCAGCAGCCCGTATCGGACAGGGACCCACGAGCAGTACTTC
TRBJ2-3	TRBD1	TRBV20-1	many	CSARGDSVSTDTQYF	TGCAGTGCTAGAGGGGACAGTGTCTCCACAGATACGCAGTATTTT
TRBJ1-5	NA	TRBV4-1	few	CASSHQTERNQPQHF	TGCGCCAGCAGCCATCAAACAGAGCGCAATCAGCCCCAGCATTTT
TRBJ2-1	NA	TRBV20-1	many	CSARDFLSYNEQFF	TGCAGTGCCAGGGACTTCCTCTCCTACAATGAGCAGTTCTTC
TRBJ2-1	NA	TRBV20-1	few	CSARDPALLLYNEQFF	TGCAGTGCTAGAGATCCGGCCCTACTCCTCTACAATGAGCAGTTCTTC
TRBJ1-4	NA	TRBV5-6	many	CASSLVASTNEKLFF	TGTGCCAGCAGCTTGGTCGCCTCAACTAATGAAAAACTGTTTTTT